This T cell receptor (beta chain) stems from a study of T cell changes during pregnancy in multiple sclerosis. Sequencing was performed with immunoSEQ multiplex PCR; in TCRdb, only in-frame clones are kept and a portion is missing. Of some 80,000 clones listed, approximately 95% are singletons. V was trimmed by 6 bases and J by 6 bases, leaving 6 bases between them. The CDR3 contains 12 residues. Germline CDR1 MNHEY, CDR2 SVGAGI. The sequencing used CD4+ T cells from peripheral blood mononuclear cells, collected after pregnancy. The sequence came from a female donor with multiple sclerosis, enrolled in a pregnancy study. V usage is TRBV6-5 and J usage is TRBJ1-6; no clear D gene. As DNA, the CDR3 is TGTGCCAGCAGGGAGGTTAATTCACCCCTCCACTTT. This sequence encodes CASREVNSPLHF.